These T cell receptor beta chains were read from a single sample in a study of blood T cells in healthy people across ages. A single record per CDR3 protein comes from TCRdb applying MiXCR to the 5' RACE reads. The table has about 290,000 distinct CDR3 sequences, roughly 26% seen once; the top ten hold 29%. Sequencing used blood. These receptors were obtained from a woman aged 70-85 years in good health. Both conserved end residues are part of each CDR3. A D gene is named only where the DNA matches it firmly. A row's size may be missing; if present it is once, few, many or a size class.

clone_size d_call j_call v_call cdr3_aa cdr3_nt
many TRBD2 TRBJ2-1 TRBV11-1 CASSLRLGLAASGYEQFF TGTGCCAGCAGCTTAAGGCTCGGACTAGCGGCTTCAGGCTATGAGCAGTTCTTC
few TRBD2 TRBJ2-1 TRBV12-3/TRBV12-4 CASRETSGRYNEQFF TGTGCCAGCAGGGAGACTAGCGGTCGGTACAATGAGCAGTTCTTC
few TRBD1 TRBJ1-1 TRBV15 CATSRARDRVTEAFF TGTGCCACCAGCAGAGCACGGGACAGGGTCACTGAAGCTTTCTTT
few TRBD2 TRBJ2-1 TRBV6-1 CASSEALLAGGHEQFF TGTGCCAGCAGTGAAGCGCTCCTAGCGGGAGGTCATGAGCAGTTCTTC
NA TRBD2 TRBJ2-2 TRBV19 CASSLRTSGSGELFF TGTGCCAGTAGCCTCAGGACTAGCGGGAGCGGGGAGCTGTTTTTT
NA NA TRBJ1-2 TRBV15 CATSRDKAYGYTF TGTGCCACCAGCAGAGATAAAGCTTATGGCTACACCTTC
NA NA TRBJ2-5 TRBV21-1 CASSRTQGNQETQYF TGTGCCAGCAGTAGAACACAGGGAAACCAAGAGACCCAGTACTTC
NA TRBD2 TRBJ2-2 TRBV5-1 CASSPTSGNTGELFF TGCGCCAGCAGTCCGACTAGCGGGAACACCGGGGAGCTGTTTTTT
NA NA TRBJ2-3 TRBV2 CASSRPGRGKSF TGTGCCAGCAGCAGGCCGGGACGCGGGAAATCCTTT
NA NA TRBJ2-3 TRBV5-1 CASRERQTDTQYF TGCGCCAGCAGGGAGAGACAAACAGATACGCAGTATTTT
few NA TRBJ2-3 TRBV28 CASIGAGRGTDTQYF TGTGCCAGCATTGGGGCAGGTCGGGGCACAGATACGCAGTATTTT
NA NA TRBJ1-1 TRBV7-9 CASSLAAQYTEAFF TGTGCCAGCAGCTTGGCGGCACAGTACACTGAAGCTTTCTTT
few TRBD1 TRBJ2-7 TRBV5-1 CASTENRGPSYEQYF TGCGCCAGCACCGAGAACAGGGGCCCCTCCTACGAGCAGTACTTC
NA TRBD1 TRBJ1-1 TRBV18 CASSPTGEGAFF TGTGCCAGCTCACCCACAGGGGAGGGAGCTTTCTTT
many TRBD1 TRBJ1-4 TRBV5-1 CASRTGANEKLFF TGCGCCAGCAGAACAGGGGCAAATGAAAAACTGTTTTTT
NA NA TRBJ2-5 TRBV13 CASSYSPGPRWEQYF TGTGCCAGCAGTTACTCCCCAGGCCCGAGGTGGGAGCAGTACTTC
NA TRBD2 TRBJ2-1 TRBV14 CASSQGWLAGGPRGNEQFF TGTGCCAGCAGCCAAGGCTGGCTGGCGGGAGGGCCCCGGGGAAATGAGCAGTTCTTC
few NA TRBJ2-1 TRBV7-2 CASSLLELSNEQFF TGTGCCAGCAGCTTACTCGAACTCTCCAATGAGCAGTTCTTC
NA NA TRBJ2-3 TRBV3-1 CASSHSIPEADTQYF TGTGCCAGCAGCCATTCCATACCCGAGGCAGATACGCAGTATTTT
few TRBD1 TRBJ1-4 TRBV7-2 CASSLGKGALANEKLFF TGTGCCAGCAGCTTAGGAAAGGGGGCGCTGGCTAATGAAAAACTGTTTTTT
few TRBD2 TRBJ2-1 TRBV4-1 CASSQDPGASGYNGQFF TGCGCCAGCAGCCAAGATCCCGGGGCTAGCGGTTACAATGGGCAGTTCTTC
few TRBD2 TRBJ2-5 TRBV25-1 CASSDWKVAGGETQYF TGTGCCAGCAGTGATTGGAAGGTAGCGGGAGGCGAGACCCAGTACTTC